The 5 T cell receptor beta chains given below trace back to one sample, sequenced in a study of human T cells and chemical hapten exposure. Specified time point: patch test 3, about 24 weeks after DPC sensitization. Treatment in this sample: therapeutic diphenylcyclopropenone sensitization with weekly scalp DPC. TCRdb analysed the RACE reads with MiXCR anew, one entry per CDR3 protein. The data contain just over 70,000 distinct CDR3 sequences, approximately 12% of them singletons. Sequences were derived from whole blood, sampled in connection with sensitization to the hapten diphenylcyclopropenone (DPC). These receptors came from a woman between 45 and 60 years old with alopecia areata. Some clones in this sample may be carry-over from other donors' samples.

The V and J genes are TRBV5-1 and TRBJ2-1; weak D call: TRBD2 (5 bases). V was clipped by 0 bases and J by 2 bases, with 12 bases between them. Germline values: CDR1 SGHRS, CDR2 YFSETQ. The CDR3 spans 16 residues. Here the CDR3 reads CASSLGHEGPYNEQFF. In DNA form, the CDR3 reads TGCGCCAGCAGCTTGGGGCACGAGGGCCCCTACAATGAGCAGTTCTTC.

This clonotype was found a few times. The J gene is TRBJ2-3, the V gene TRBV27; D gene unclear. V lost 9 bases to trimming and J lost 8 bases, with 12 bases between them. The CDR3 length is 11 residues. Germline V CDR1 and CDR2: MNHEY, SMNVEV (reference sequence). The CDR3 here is CARTRASTQYF. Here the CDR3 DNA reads TGTGCCAGGACGAGAGCTAGTACGCAGTATTTT.

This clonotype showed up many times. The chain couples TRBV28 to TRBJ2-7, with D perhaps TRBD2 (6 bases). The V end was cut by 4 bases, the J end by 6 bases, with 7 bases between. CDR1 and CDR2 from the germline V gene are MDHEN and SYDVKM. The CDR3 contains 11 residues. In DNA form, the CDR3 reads TGTGCCAGCAGTTCTAGCGTCGAGCAGTACTTC. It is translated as CASSSSVEQYF.

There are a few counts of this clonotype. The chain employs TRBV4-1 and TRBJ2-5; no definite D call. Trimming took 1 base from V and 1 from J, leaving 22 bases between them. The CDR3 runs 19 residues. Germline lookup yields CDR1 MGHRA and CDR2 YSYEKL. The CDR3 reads CASSQGPETQHMGQETQYF. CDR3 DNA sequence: TGCGCCAGCAGCCAAGGGCCAGAGACCCAACACATGGGCCAAGAGACCCAGTACTTC.

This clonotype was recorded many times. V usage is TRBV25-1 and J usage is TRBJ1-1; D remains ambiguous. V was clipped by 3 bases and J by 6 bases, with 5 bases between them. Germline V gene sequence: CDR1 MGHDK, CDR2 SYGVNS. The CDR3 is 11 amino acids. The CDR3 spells CASSDGAEAFF. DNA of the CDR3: TGTGCCAGCAGTGATGGGGCTGAAGCTTTCTTT.